This T cell receptor (beta chain) was sequenced during a study of regulatory T cells in long-lasting Graves disease. Germline CDR1 LGHNA, CDR2 YNFKEQ. Unmatched junction bases numbered 11, after V lost 5 bases and J lost 5 bases. The CDR3 has 17 residues. This clonotype was found a few times. For TCR beta, libraries came from iRepertoire HTBI primers and Arm-PCR of CDR3 regions. TCRdb processed the multiplex PCR reads anew with MiXCR; each CDR3 protein has one entry. The table includes a few hundred thousand distinct CDR3 sequences, 12% detected once. Time point: newly diagnosed GD, antithyroid drugs for less than 3 months. Generation of the TCR library employed RNA extracted from PBMCs. In addition, the sample was reused for a study of T cells in Graves' hyperthyroidism and ophthalmopathy.

This TCR came from a woman aged 18-29 years with Graves disease. V and J are TRBV4-2 and TRBJ2-1, with 11 positions matching TRBD2. Sequenced material: peripheral blood mononuclear cells (PBMCs), taken at new diagnosis, from a patient treated with antithyroid drugs. The CDR3 coding sequence is TGTGCCAGCAGCGGGGCGAACATAGCGGGGGGGGACAATGAGCAGTTCTTC. Encoded protein: CASSGANIAGGDNEQFF.